This T cell receptor beta chain was recorded in a study of T cells in Graves' hyperthyroidism and ophthalmopathy. In the study overall: Peripheral blood was taken when the disease was first diagnosed, before any treatment began. Study results and limitations: The model foresaw ophthalmopathy a median roughly 6.3 months prior to onset.

Trimming took 3 bases from V and 3 from J; bases not matched to a gene: 13. This CDR3 is 18 amino acids long. The germline V gene encodes CDR1 DFQATT and CDR2 SNEGSKA (reference sequence). The TCR beta CDR3 regions underwent amplification using RNA transcripts as the source. TCR CDR3 regions were first amplified by RT-PCR with HTBI primers. A single record per CDR3 protein comes from TCRdb applying MiXCR to the multiplex PCR reads. The table has about 350,000 distinct CDR3 sequences, approximately 15% seen once. The sample holds a few counts of this clonotype. The antigen remains undetermined. This rearrangement joins TRBV20-1 to TRBJ2-7, with TRBD2 matching 14 bases. This receptor was obtained from a woman aged 30 to 39 with Graves' hyperthyroidism. Sequencing used blood. CDR3 in amino acids: CSARAGTSGSWVHYEQYF. The CDR3 bases are TGCAGTGCTAGGGCCGGGACTAGCGGGAGTTGGGTACACTACGAGCAGTACTTC.